A selection of T cell receptor beta chains follows, all from one sample in a study of beta chain features in type 1 diabetes. TCRdb keeps only in-frame clones here, not all; method: immunoSEQ multiplex PCR. The sample contains over 200,000 clones, about 11% of which appear only once. Material: naive CD4+ T cells from blood. Every receptor here comes from a man aged 25 to 40 with type 1 diabetes. Each CDR3 is given with its conserved first and last residue. D genes are given only for firm matches. Clone size is given for some rows only: seen once, a few or many times, or a class if the clone is expanded.

V gene,clone size,D gene,J gene,CDR3 protein,CDR3 DNA
TRBV7-9,NA,TRBD1,TRBJ1-2,CASSFRDRGYGYTF,TGTGCCAGCAGCTTCCGGGACAGGGGCTATGGCTACACCTTC
TRBV7-2,few,NA,TRBJ2-3,CASSFRDSAFPDTQYF,TGTGCCAGCAGCTTCCGGGACTCAGCGTTCCCAGATACGCAGTATTTT
TRBV19,few,NA,TRBJ2-7,CASSATVPYEQYF,TGTGCCAGTAGTGCGACAGTTCCCTACGAGCAGTACTTC
TRBV30,once,TRBD1,TRBJ2-1,CAWSAPGQRLVGQFF,TGTGCCTGGAGTGCCCCGGGACAGAGGCTAGTAGGGCAGTTCTTC
TRBV6-5,NA,NA,TRBJ1-5,CASSYVGPHQPQHF,TGTGCCAGCAGTTACGTGGGGCCTCATCAGCCCCAGCATTTT
TRBV29-1,few,TRBD1,TRBJ1-4,CSVPGEGQGHEKLFF,TGCAGCGTTCCAGGAGAGGGACAGGGTCATGAAAAACTGTTTTTT
TRBV2,NA,NA,TRBJ1-2,CASTRSGAYGYTF,TGTGCCAGCACCAGGTCAGGGGCCTATGGCTACACCTTC
TRBV18,NA,TRBD1,TRBJ1-1,CASSPMGQTEAFF,TGTGCCAGCTCACCAATGGGACAGACTGAAGCTTTCTTT
TRBV4-2,NA,NA,TRBJ1-1,CASTPGQGRKEAFF,TGTGCCAGCACCCCGGGGCAGGGGAGAAAGGAAGCTTTCTTT
TRBV7-8,NA,TRBD1,TRBJ1-5,CASSPGGQIYQPQHF,TGTGCCAGCAGCCCCGGGGGACAGATTTATCAGCCCCAGCATTTT
TRBV30,few,NA,TRBJ1-6,CAWSKGGTYNSPLHF,TGTGCCTGGAGTAAAGGAGGGACCTATAATTCACCCCTCCACTTT
TRBV28,few,NA,TRBJ2-4,CASSSAEGPKNIQYF,TGTGCCAGCAGTTCCGCGGAGGGACCCAAAAACATTCAGTACTTC
TRBV25-1,few,NA,TRBJ2-7,CATDGYFYEQYF,TGTGCCACTGACGGGTACTTCTACGAGCAGTACTTC
TRBV4-3,few,NA,TRBJ2-2,CASSQDLTAYNGELFF,TGCGCCAGCAGCCAAGACCTTACAGCCTACAACGGGGAGCTGTTTTTT
TRBV28,few,NA,TRBJ1-4,CASTTGTQEKLFF,TGTGCCAGCACGACAGGAACACAGGAAAAACTGTTTTTT
TRBV7-2,NA,TRBD1,TRBJ1-4,CASSSRDREKLFF,TGTGCCAGCAGCTCTCGGGACAGGGAAAAACTGTTTTTT
TRBV2,few,NA,TRBJ1-2,CASSESSYGYTF,TGTGCCAGCAGTGAATCCAGCTATGGCTACACCTTC
TRBV18,few,NA,TRBJ2-7,CASSPPGGEQYF,TGTGCCAGCTCACCACCAGGGGGTGAGCAGTACTTC
TRBV21-1,NA,NA,TRBJ2-7,CASSPFGGQDSYEQYF,TGTGCCAGCAGCCCCTTTGGGGGACAGGACTCCTACGAGCAGTACTTC
TRBV6-6,NA,NA,TRBJ2-7,CASSYAGGGDEQYF,TGTGCCAGCAGTTACGCTGGGGGCGGAGACGAGCAGTACTTC
TRBV29-1,few,TRBD1,TRBJ2-3,CSSRGTGGEPQYF,TGCAGCTCGAGAGGGACAGGGGGCGAGCCGCAGTATTTT
TRBV10-3,NA,TRBD1,TRBJ2-2,CAISNGTGTNTGELFF,TGTGCCATCAGCAACGGGACAGGGACCAACACCGGGGAGCTGTTTTTT
TRBV25-1,NA,TRBD1,TRBJ1-2,CASSGALGTGGIIHGYTF,TGTGCCAGCAGTGGGGCACTTGGGACAGGGGGTATAATCCATGGCTACACCTTC
TRBV14,NA,NA,TRBJ1-2,CASSQRGTGGYTF,TGTGCCAGCAGCCAAAGAGGCACTGGCGGCTACACCTTC
TRBV4-3,few,TRBD2,TRBJ2-2,CASSQSGRGNGELFF,TGCGCCAGCAGCCAAAGTGGGCGGGGGAACGGGGAGCTGTTTTTT